This T cell receptor beta chain was found in a study of regulatory T cells in long-lasting Graves disease. Study summary: Persistent cases were those of Graves' disease that involved over 5 years of antithyroid drugs with positive TSH receptor antibodies.

V was trimmed by 7 bases and J by 3 bases, leaving 18 bases between them. Germline V lookup: CDR1 MDHEN, CDR2 SYDVKM. The CDR3 is 15 residues long. This clonotype has ten or more counts. CDR3 regions were amplified by Arm-PCR using iRepertoire HTBI primers to build TCR beta libraries. TCRdb re-analysed the multiplex PCR reads in MiXCR, keeping a single row per CDR3 protein. The repertoire has fewer than 450,000 distinct CDR3 sequences, around 21% of them found once; the top ten carry around 21%. Regarding time point: persistent/refractory GD, antithyroid drugs over 5 years with positive TRAb. PBMC-extracted RNA yielded the TCR library. It was an endocrinology department in Xi'an, China, that provided the patients.

This TCR was recovered from a female donor with Graves disease. The chain links TRBV28 to TRBJ1-2; D uncertain. This specimen consisted of peripheral blood mononuclear cells (PBMCs), obtained when the disease was refractory, from a patient treated with antithyroid drugs. CDR3 coding DNA: TGTGCCAGCACTCCCATACATCTCGAGGACTATGGCTACACCTTC. The encoded protein is CASTPIHLEDYGYTF.